What follows are 31 T cell receptor beta chains derived from one specimen sequenced in a study of T-cell memory formation after mild COVID-19. Using its own MiXCR run on the 5' RACE reads, TCRdb lists one record per CDR3 protein. The table shows 250,000 to 350,000 distinct CDR3 sequences, with around 15% occurring only once. The material sequenced was PBMCs or a T cell subset sorted from them (not recorded which). The receptors derive from a young man who had mild COVID-19 (a few samples of this study predate the infection). Cell type and time point are not known.

There are many counts of this clonotype. V usage is TRBV12-3 or TRBV12-4 and J usage is TRBJ2-7; either TRBD1 or TRBD2 may fit D (5 bases each). Trimming stripped 3 bases from V and 6 bases from J, with 15 bases between. This CDR3 is built from 14 residues. The CDR3, as DNA: TGTGCCAGCAGTTTTGGGGGAAGGAGGTCCGAGCAGTACTTC. It codes for CASSFGGRRSEQYF.

This clonotype was observed at least ten times. The chain recombines TRBV4-3 with TRBJ2-5; 13 bases map to TRBD2. This CDR3 spans 16 amino acids. The V and J ends lost 2 bases and 2 bases, in that order; junction bases with no gene match: 2. CDR1 and CDR2 from the germline V gene are LGHNA and YSLEER. CDR3 in amino acids: CASSQRTSGGQETQYF. The CDR3 DNA follows: TGCGCCAGCAGCCAAAGGACTAGCGGGGGTCAAGAGACCCAGTACTTC.

This clonotype was found many times. The chain employs TRBV7-8 and TRBJ1-2, with D hard to call. Trimming removed 3 bases from V and 8 bases from J, with 7 bases in between. This CDR3 has 11 residues. The germline gives CDR1 SGHVS, CDR2 FQNEAQ. As DNA, the CDR3 is TGTGCCAGCAGCTTTGGGTCAGGCTACACCTTC. Amino acid sequence: CASSFGSGYTF.

This chain joins TRBV4-1 and TRBJ2-3; D uncertain. Trimming pared 0 bases from V and 11 bases from J, leaving 12 bases between. Germline-derived CDR1 and CDR2 are MGHRA and YSYEKL. The CDR3 has 13 residues. Here the CDR3 DNA reads TGCGCCAGCAGCCAAGAGCAGGTCGGTAAGCAGTATTTT. It codes for CASSQEQVGKQYF.

The rearrangement uses TRBV5-1 and TRBJ2-3; a weak D match, TRBD2 (6 bases). The CDR3 loop spans 18 amino acids. CDR1 SGHRS and CDR2 YFSETQ come from the germline V gene. V was clipped by 4 bases and J by 5 bases, with 26 bases between them. CDR3 bases: TGCGCCAGCAGCCGCGGGGCCGATCCCGCCGTTTACGAAGATACGCAGTATTTT. Amino acid sequence: CASSRGADPAVYEDTQYF.

The genes are TRBV2 and TRBJ2-2, with D maybe TRBD2 (5 bases). Germline CDR1 and CDR2: SNHLY and FYNNEI. The CDR3 consists of 13 residues. Trimming shortened V by 8 bases and J by 4 bases, and 11 bases separated the two germline ends. CDR3 amino acids: CASLRAFTGELFF. CDR3 nucleotides: TGTGCCAGCCTGAGGGCGTTCACCGGGGAGCTGTTTTTT.

The V call is TRBV7-9, the J call TRBJ2-2, with D perhaps TRBD2 (6 bases). The CDR3 totals 16 residues. Between the trimmed V and J ends, which lost 5 bases and 7 bases, there was a span of 20 bases. CDR1 SEHNR and CDR2 FQNEAQ come from the germline V gene (reference sequence). CDR3 in amino acids: CASSPPSASSDGELFF. The CDR3 DNA sequence: TGTGCCAGCAGCCCCCCCTCGGCATCTAGCGACGGGGAGCTGTTTTTT.

The chain has TRBV20-1 and TRBJ1-2; D unclear. V lost 1 base, J lost 8 bases, and 14 bases lay in between. Germline V gene data show CDR1 as DFQATT and CDR2 as SNEGSKA (reference sequence). The CDR3 covers 13 residues. The CDR3 sequence: CSARVTRPVGYTF. CDR3 in DNA: TGCAGTGCTAGAGTAACCAGGCCGGTCGGCTACACCTTC.

The chain links TRBV7-2 to TRBJ2-3; D not resolved. V lost 3 bases and J 2 bases, leaving 9 bases between the germline ends. The germline V gene has CDR1 SGHTA and CDR2 FQGNSA. This CDR3 is 14 amino acids long. The DNA of the CDR3 is TGTGCCAGCAGCTTCGGCCCCACCACAGATACGCAGTATTTT. Amino acids: CASSFGPTTDTQYF.

This clonotype was counted only a few times. The chain carries TRBV24-1 and TRBJ1-1, with D possibly matching TRBD1 (6 bases). CDR1 is KGHDR, CDR2 SFDVKD, per germline. Trimming cost V 1 base and J 11 bases, with 10 bases left between them. The CDR3 length is 12 residues. The CDR3 bases are TGTGCCACCAGTGATTTCAGGGGAACGGCTTTCTTT. Translation: CATSDFRGTAFF.

The chain is built from TRBV7-2 and TRBJ2-7, with 7 bases aligning to TRBD2. This CDR3 region has 14 residues. The germline gives CDR1 SGHTA, CDR2 FQGNSA. The J segment lost 4 bases and the V segment lost 5 bases, leaving 8 bases of the junction unmatched. The CDR3 is CASSTGLDHYEQYV. The CDR3 DNA is TGTGCCAGCAGCACCGGACTAGATCATTACGAGCAGTACGTC.

This clonotype was seen a few times. This chain links TRBV19 with TRBJ2-7; weak D call: TRBD1 (7 bases). V was cut by 4 bases and J by 1 base, with 17 bases left in between. The germline CDR1 and CDR2 sequences are LNHDA and SQIVND (reference sequence). This CDR3 has 16 amino acids. The CDR3 loop reads CASSRGGGGASYEQYV. The CDR3 DNA is TGTGCCAGTAGTAGGGGAGGAGGGGGCGCATCCTACGAGCAGTACGTC.

This clonotype was picked up a small number of times. The chain uses TRBV14 and TRBJ2-1; D gene ambiguous. CDR3 length: 12 amino acids. V was cut by 4 bases and J by 15 bases, with 16 bases left in between. In germline, CDR1 is SGHDN, CDR2 FVKESK. CDR3 amino acids: CASSPSQEMVFF. The CDR3 coding sequence is TGTGCCAGCAGCCCTTCTCAGGAGATGGTGTTCTTC.

This clonotype was detected many times. V usage is TRBV7-2 and J usage is TRBJ2-7; 8 bases are shared with TRBD2. V shed 4 bases and J 0 bases; nucleotides not matched to a gene: 5. CDR1 and CDR2 (germline): SGHTA, FQGNSA. This CDR3 has 15 residues. CDR3 protein: CASSSRGGHSYEQYV. CDR3 nucleotide sequence: TGTGCCAGCAGCTCCCGCGGGGGGCACTCCTACGAGCAGTACGTC.

This clonotype has a handful of counts. The chain recombines TRBV24-1 with TRBJ1-5, with 7 bases lining up with TRBD1. The CDR3 sequence is 16 residues long. Germline-derived CDR1 and CDR2 are KGHDR and SFDVKD. V trimming: 2 bases; J trimming: 4 bases; junction bases outside the gene matches: 7. For the CDR3, the DNA is TGTGCCACCAGTGATTCTAGGACAGGCGCTAATCAGCCCCAGCATTTT. This sequence encodes CATSDSRTGANQPQHF.

This clonotype was counted only a few times. The chain recombines TRBV7-9 with TRBJ2-3; 9 nucleotides line up with TRBD1. The germline V gene has CDR1 SEHNR and CDR2 FQNEAQ (reference sequence). The ends lost 10 bases at V and 3 bases at J; junction bases unmatched: 8. The CDR3 has 14 residues. The CDR3 region has the DNA TGTGCCACACTAAGGACAGGGGCAACAGATACGCAGTATTTT. Protein: CATLRTGATDTQYF.

This clonotype was seen ten or more times. The chain combines TRBV5-1 with TRBJ2-5; D may be TRBD2 (5 bases). The V gene lost 4 bases and the J gene lost 5 bases, with 12 bases spanning the gap. The V gene's germline CDR1 is SGHRS and CDR2 YFSETQ. The CDR3 spans 13 residues. The CDR3 bases are TGCGCCAGCAGCCCCCCAGGAGGCGAGACCCAGTACTTC. As protein: CASSPPGGETQYF.

The V call is TRBV20-1, the J call TRBJ2-3; D remains unclear. The germline V gene has CDR1 DFQATT and CDR2 SNEGSKA (reference sequence). With 4 bases removed from V and 2 bases from J, the gap between germline ends came to 10 bases. The CDR3 is 13 amino acids. CDR3 coding DNA: TGCAGTGCTACCAGAACTGACACAGATACGCAGTATTTT. Its protein is CSATRTDTDTQYF.

This clonotype was observed a few times. This chain links TRBV4-3 with TRBJ1-4; possibly TRBD1 for D (6 bases). This CDR3 has 16 amino acids. Germline-derived CDR1 and CDR2 are LGHNA and YSLEER. V lost 2 bases to trimming and J lost 0 bases, with 10 bases between them. The CDR3 DNA reads TGCGCCAGCAGCCAACGCCCAGGGGCAACTAATGAAAAACTGTTTTTT. Its translation is CASSQRPGATNEKLFF.

The chain recombines TRBV24-1 with TRBJ2-1; D possibly matches TRBD1 or TRBD2 (5 bases each). Trimming removed 3 bases from V and 8 bases from J, with 16 bases in between. The CDR3 consists of 15 residues. Germline V gene data show CDR1 as KGHDR and CDR2 as SFDVKD. This CDR3 reads CATSDPPPRDHEQFF. CDR3 DNA sequence: TGTGCCACCAGTGATCCCCCCCCCAGGGACCATGAGCAGTTCTTC.

The chain is built from TRBV12-3 or TRBV12-4 and TRBJ1-3; D not resolved. V was cut by 7 bases and J by 1 base, with 11 bases left in between. This CDR3 region has 14 residues. The CDR3 region is CASTRGGSGNTIYF. Written as DNA, the CDR3 is TGTGCCAGCACCCGGGGAGGGTCTGGAAACACCATATATTTT.

Many counts were recorded for this clonotype. This rearrangement joins TRBV20-1 to TRBJ1-3; the D gene is possibly TRBD1 (5 bases). Per germline, CDR1 DFQATT and CDR2 SNEGSKA (reference sequence). V was pared by 4 bases and J by 8 bases, with 21 bases between. The CDR3 contains 15 residues. Here the CDR3 reads CSAITPGPSGDTIYF. DNA for the CDR3: TGCAGTGCTATCACGCCGGGACCCTCCGGGGACACCATATATTTT.

V and J are TRBV5-4 and TRBJ2-1; the match to TRBD1 covers 9 bases. The germline V gene has CDR1 SGHNT and CDR2 YYREEE (reference sequence). Trimming cost V 4 bases and J 8 bases; bases outside gene matches: 7. The CDR3 spans 14 residues. The CDR3 protein is CASSTYTGGDEQFF. Written as DNA, the CDR3 is TGTGCCAGCAGCACTTACACAGGGGGCGATGAGCAGTTCTTC. The full variable domain, its missing parts supplied by reference TRBV5-4 and TRBJ2-1, is ETGVTQSPTHLIKTRGQQVTLRCSSQSGHNTVSWYQQALGQGPQFIFQYYREEENGRGNFPPRFSGLQFPNYSSELNVNALELDDSALYLCASSTYTGGDEQFFGPGTRLTVL.

This clonotype came up a few times. The chain joins TRBV7-8 to TRBJ2-1, with a weak D call TRBD2 (5 bases). CDR1 and CDR2 from the germline V gene are SGHVS and FQNEAQ. This CDR3 has 17 residues. Trimming shortened V by 2 bases and J by 1 base, and 15 bases separated the two germline ends. The CDR3 coding sequence is TGTGCCAGCAGCTTACGGCGGGCAGTAGGGTCCTACAATGAGCAGTTCTTC. Protein: CASSLRRAVGSYNEQFF.

The CDR3 sequence is CASSLVGTTQYF. The CDR3 DNA sequence: TGTGCCAGCAGCTTAGTGGGGACTACGCAGTATTTT. The chain carries TRBV7-2 and TRBJ2-3; D tentatively reads TRBD1 or TRBD2 (5 bases each). Germline values: CDR1 SGHTA, CDR2 FQGNSA. The CDR3 sequence is 12 residues long. V was clipped by 1 base and J by 8 bases, with 7 bases between them. Based on the CDR3 plus reference TRBV7-2 and TRBJ2-3, the full variable domain is GAGVSQSPSNKVTEKGKDVELRCDPISGHTALYWYRQSLGQGLEFLIYFQGNSAPDKSGLPSDRFSAERTGGSVSTLTIQRTQQEDSAVYLCASSLVGTTQYFGPGTRLTVL.

This rearrangement joins TRBV6-5 to TRBJ1-1; a weak D match, TRBD1 (5 bases). The CDR3 is made up of 14 amino acids. V gave up 6 bases and J gave up 5 bases, with 16 bases separating them. The germline V gene has CDR1 MNHEY and CDR2 SVGAGI. The CDR3 is CASSPAAGLTEAFF. DNA for the CDR3: TGTGCCAGCAGCCCCGCGGCGGGACTTACTGAAGCTTTCTTT.

The chain couples TRBV5-1 to TRBJ1-5; 9 positions match TRBD1. Germline-derived CDR1 and CDR2 are SGHRS and YFSETQ. Germline trimming cut 3 bases from V and 7 bases from J; bases unmatched to any gene: 5. CDR3 length: 14 amino acids. Here the CDR3 reads CASSSGQGEQPQHF. The CDR3 DNA follows: TGCGCCAGCAGCTCGGGACAGGGAGAACAGCCCCAGCATTTT.

This clonotype has more than one count but fewer than ten. In DNA, the CDR3 is TGCAGCGTTGAGCGGACACAAGGCTCCTACGAGCAGTACTTC. This codes for CSVERTQGSYEQYF. The V gene is TRBV29-1, the J gene TRBJ2-7, with TRBD1 as a possible D gene (5 bases). Trimming cost V 3 bases and J 0 bases, with 12 bases left between them. Germline assignment: CDR1 SQVTM and CDR2 ANQGSEA. The CDR3 consists of 14 residues.

This clonotype was seen more than once but under ten times. The chain employs TRBV15 and TRBJ1-2; 9 positions match TRBD1. Germline loops: CDR1 LNHNV, CDR2 YYDKDF (reference sequence). The CDR3 is 14 residues long. The V segment lost 5 bases and the J segment 3 bases; nucleotides outside the gene matches: 4. The CDR3 loop reads CATSPWTGDYGYTF. As DNA, the CDR3 is TGTGCCACCAGCCCCTGGACAGGGGACTATGGCTACACCTTC.

The chain uses TRBV29-1 and TRBJ1-5; no clear D gene. From germline, CDR1 is SQVTM and CDR2 ANQGSEA. V was cut by 7 bases and J by 2 bases, with 18 bases left in between. The CDR3 spans 15 residues. In DNA form, the CDR3 reads TGCAGCGCCTCGGACGGGATCTTGGGCAATCAGCCCCAGCATTTT. Protein sequence: CSASDGILGNQPQHF. Combining the CDR3 with reference TRBV29-1 and TRBJ1-5 gives the whole variable domain SAVISQKPSRDICQRGTSLTIQCQVDSQVTMMFWYRQQPGQSLTLIATANQGSEATYESGFVIDKFPISRPNLTFSTLTVSNMSPEDSSIYLCSASDGILGNQPQHFGDGTRLSIL.

The sample holds many counts of this clonotype. The rearrangement joins TRBV6-1 to TRBJ2-5; 8 bases are a match to TRBD1. The CDR3 sequence is 14 residues long. Germline CDR1 and CDR2: MNHNS and SASEGT. The J segment lost 0 bases and the V segment lost 3 bases, leaving 0 bases of the junction unmatched. The CDR3 reads CASSEDRDQETQYF. CDR3 sequence (DNA): TGTGCCAGCAGTGAGGACAGGGACCAAGAGACCCAGTACTTC.